Shown below are 32 T cell receptor beta chains from a single sample sequenced in a study of T cells after yellow fever vaccination. Using its own MiXCR run on the 5' RACE reads, TCRdb lists one record per CDR3 protein. Of about 360,000 distinct CDR3 sequences in the sample, 6.2% were seen once. The input for sequencing was PBMCs, taken 5 days after the yellow fever booster vaccination. The receptor set was obtained from a man aged 30 to 45 who received the YFV17D yellow fever vaccine.

This clonotype was observed a few times. This chain uses TRBV20-1 with TRBJ1-2, with 8 bases aligning to TRBD1. With 5 bases clipped from V and 2 bases from J, the junction kept 4 bases outside the gene matches. Germline lookup yields CDR1 DFQATT and CDR2 SNEGSKA (reference sequence). This CDR3 region has 13 residues. The CDR3 protein is CSAPRTGNYGYTF. The CDR3 DNA reads as TGCAGTGCTCCGCGGACAGGGAACTATGGCTACACCTTC.

This clonotype has a count of ten or more. J is TRBJ2-2 and V is TRBV5-1, with TRBD1 as a possible D gene (6 bases). Germline CDR1 reads SGHRS; CDR2 reads YFSETQ. The CDR3 has 16 residues. V was trimmed by 0 bases and J by 5 bases, leaving 14 bases between them. This chain's CDR3 is CASSLETGDLTGELFF. CDR3 sequence (DNA): TGCGCCAGCAGCTTGGAGACAGGCGATTTGACCGGGGAGCTGTTTTTT.

This clonotype was counted at least ten times. This sequence joins TRBV18 and TRBJ1-2; D is ambiguous. This CDR3 region has 17 residues. The germline V gene encodes CDR1 KGHSH and CDR2 LQKENI. The ends were cut back, 2 bases at V and 5 bases at J, with 21 bases in the middle. CDR3 in DNA: TGTGCCAGCTCACCAACGGGAAGAGCTGGCTTTGTTTATGGCTACACCTTC. Translating it yields CASSPTGRAGFVYGYTF. The full variable domain, in which reference TRBV18 and TRBJ1-2 provide the parts outside the CDR3, is NAGVMQNPRHLVRRRGQEARLRCSPMKGHSHVYWYRQLPEEGLKFMVYLQKENIIDESGMPKERFSAEFPKEGPSILRIQQVVRGDSAAYFCASSPTGRAGFVYGYTFGSGTRLTVV.

This clonotype was seen ten or more times. The chain carries TRBV20-1 and TRBJ2-1; perhaps TRBD2 as D (6 bases). With 3 bases removed from V and 8 bases from J, the gap between germline ends came to 20 bases. Germline V lookup: CDR1 DFQATT, CDR2 SNEGSKA (reference sequence). The CDR3 is 15 residues long. This chain's CDR3 is CSARIGLAGSYEQFF. In DNA, the CDR3 is TGCAGTGCTAGGATCGGACTTGCGGGAAGCTATGAGCAGTTCTTC.

The chain is built from TRBV12-3 or TRBV12-4 and TRBJ2-5; D gene unclear. CDR3 size: 12 residues. V lost 10 bases to trimming and J lost 5 bases, with 14 bases between them. The DNA for the CDR3 is TGTGCCACCAGCCGCGCCGCCGAGACCCAGTACTTC. Its translation: CATSRAAETQYF.

J is TRBJ2-1 and V is TRBV5-1, with 11 bases fitting TRBD2. This CDR3 is 16 amino acids long. CDR1 and CDR2 (germline): SGHRS, YFSETQ. Losses at the gene ends were 4 bases for V and 5 bases for J; bases not matched to a gene: 8. The CDR3 sequence is CASSPPGLADHNEQFF. For the CDR3, the DNA is TGCGCCAGCAGCCCTCCGGGACTAGCGGATCACAATGAGCAGTTCTTC.

The chain carries TRBV7-2 and TRBJ1-6, with TRBD1 matching over 7 bases. Trimming at V came to 2 bases and at J to 13 bases, leaving 11 bases not matched to a gene. Germline CDR1 is SGHTA and CDR2 is FQGNSA. This CDR3 is built from 15 residues. The CDR3 loop is CASSLFGQELVPLHF. In nucleotides, the CDR3 is TGTGCCAGCAGCTTATTCGGACAGGAATTAGTTCCCCTCCACTTT.

J is TRBJ2-6 and V is TRBV6-2 or TRBV6-3, with TRBD1 as a possible D gene (5 bases). Trimming removed 5 bases at V and 3 bases at J, with 14 bases between. This CDR3 has 16 residues. From germline, CDR1 is MNHEY and CDR2 SVGEGT. As DNA, the CDR3 is TGTGCCAGCAGTCCACCGCCAGGGTATGGGGCCAACGTCCTGACTTTC. As protein: CASSPPPGYGANVLTF.

The chain is built from TRBV20-1 and TRBJ2-1, with D possibly TRBD1 on 6 matching bases. Germline lookup yields CDR1 DFQATT and CDR2 SNEGSKA (reference sequence). The CDR3 totals 19 residues. The V and J ends lost 0 bases and 5 bases respectively, with 26 bases between them. The CDR3 sequence: CSARDPTTGRAPIDNEQFF. CDR3 DNA sequence: TGCAGTGCTAGAGACCCCACGACAGGAAGGGCTCCGATTGACAATGAGCAGTTCTTC.

V is TRBV11-2 and J is TRBJ2-1; TRBD2 matches at 9 bases. The CDR3 runs to 14 residues. Germline CDR1 is SGHAT and CDR2 is FQNNGV. Here the CDR3 DNA reads TGTGCTGGGGCAAGGGGACTAGCCGCTAATGAGCAGTTCTTC. This translates into CAGARGLAANEQFF.

A few counts support this clonotype. The chain employs TRBV20-1 and TRBJ2-1; D gene unclear. The CDR3 sequence is 16 residues long. Germline CDR1 DFQATT, CDR2 SNEGSKA (reference sequence). Trimming left V 1 base short and J 0 bases short, with 13 bases between. The CDR3 nucleotides are TGCAGTGCTAGAGGAGACTCCCCAGGCTCCTACAATGAGCAGTTCTTC. As protein: CSARGDSPGSYNEQFF.

This clonotype appeared a few times. The V call is TRBV5-5, the J call TRBJ2-1, with D perhaps matching TRBD1 or TRBD2 (5 bases each). Trimming stripped 6 bases from V and 2 bases from J, with 18 bases between. The V gene's germline CDR1 is SGHKS and CDR2 YYEKEE (reference sequence). The CDR3 runs 16 residues. The CDR3 spells CASTTEGGGAYNEQFF. The CDR3 bases are TGTGCCAGCACCACTGAGGGTGGGGGAGCCTACAATGAGCAGTTCTTC.

This clonotype was picked up many times. The rearrangement uses TRBV11-2 and TRBJ2-7; D gene uncertain. The CDR3 totals 15 residues. Trimming took off 5 bases at V and 7 bases at J, with 21 bases between the two ends. Germline-derived CDR1 and CDR2 are SGHAT and FQNNGV. The CDR3 loop is CASSPTLGLSKEQYF. The CDR3 nucleotides are TGTGCCAGCAGCCCCACGTTGGGGTTGAGTAAAGAGCAGTACTTC.

This clonotype was detected many times. The CDR3 sequence: CASVMPGNYEQYF. CDR3 DNA: TGTGCCAGCGTAATGCCTGGCAACTACGAGCAGTACTTC. V and J are TRBV6-2 or TRBV6-3 and TRBJ2-7; D is unresolved. The CDR3 has 13 residues. V dropped 8 bases and J dropped 3 bases, with 14 bases sitting between them. In germline, CDR1 is MNHEY, CDR2 SVGEGT.

This clonotype was recorded a few times. This rearrangement joins TRBV29-1 to TRBJ1-5; D is perhaps TRBD1 (5 bases). V lost 4 bases to trimming and J lost 7 bases, with 14 bases between them. Germline CDR1 reads SQVTM; CDR2 reads ANQGSEA. The CDR3 has 13 amino acids. This CDR3 is CSVAGDLNQPQHF. Here the CDR3 DNA reads TGCAGCGTTGCGGGGGACCTCAACCAGCCCCAGCATTTT.

This chain connects TRBV5-4 to TRBJ2-2; 8 bases are a match to TRBD1. The CDR3 consists of 15 residues. Germline CDR1 and CDR2: SGHNT and YYREEE (reference sequence). V lost 0 bases and J lost 5; bases outside the gene matches: 3. CDR3 region: CASSLGQGLTGELFF. As DNA, the CDR3 is TGTGCCAGCAGCTTGGGACAGGGGCTGACCGGGGAGCTGTTTTTT.

Only a few counts were recorded for this clonotype. The CDR3 DNA reads as TGTGCCAGCAGCATATCTCCGATGCCGCGGGAGCAGTACTTC. As protein: CASSISPMPREQYF. The genes are TRBV9 and TRBJ2-7, with D hard to call. CDR1 is SGDLS, CDR2 YYNGEE, per germline. Trimming stripped 4 bases from V and 7 bases from J, with 18 bases between. This CDR3 has 14 amino acids.

The rearrangement joins TRBV19 to TRBJ2-3; D is possibly TRBD1 (6 bases). The CDR3 is 16 amino acids. The germline gives CDR1 LNHDA, CDR2 SQIVND (reference sequence). The V end lost 3 bases, the J end lost 3 bases, and 16 bases lay between the germline ends. The CDR3 sequence: CASSIQGSALTDTQYF. The CDR3 region has the DNA TGTGCCAGTAGTATCCAGGGGTCGGCGTTAACAGATACGCAGTATTTT.

At least ten counts were recorded for this clonotype. This sequence joins TRBV5-1 and TRBJ1-1, with D tentatively TRBD1 (6 bases). Per germline, CDR1 SGHRS and CDR2 YFSETQ. This CDR3 has 13 residues. V shed 0 bases and J shed 8 bases, with 11 bases lying between them. CDR3 in amino acids: CASSLAGGGEAFF. CDR3 DNA sequence: TGCGCCAGCAGCTTGGCTGGAGGGGGGGAAGCTTTCTTT.

The chain carries TRBV27 and TRBJ2-1, with 13 nucleotides matching TRBD2. The germline gives CDR1 MNHEY, CDR2 SMNVEV (reference sequence). The CDR3 spans 16 residues. Losses at the gene ends were 7 bases for V and 7 bases for J; bases not matched to a gene: 10. In DNA form, the CDR3 reads TGTGCCAGCAATAACTACGGGACTAGCGGGAAGAATGAGCAGTTCTTC. Translating gives CASNNYGTSGKNEQFF.

To note about this clonotype: It is unclear where the CDR3 begins or ends on the DNA, so no DNA is shown, and the CDR3 is as TCRdb lists it. The chain links TRBV30 to TRBJ1-4; the table calls TRBD1, which could not be checked here. In germline, CDR1 is GTSNPN, CDR2 SVGIG (reference sequence). With termini counted, the CDR3 has 15 amino acids. The CDR3 is CAWRETGTANENCFF.

Notes on this clonotype: Given a much more abundant clone one base away, this may be a read error. This chain joins TRBV7-6 and TRBJ2-3; D gene ambiguous. V lost 11 bases and J 3 bases, leaving 12 bases between the germline ends. Germline V gene lookup returns CDR1 SGHVS and CDR2 FNYEAQ. This CDR3 spans 12 amino acids. Here the CDR3 reads CACAVGTDTQYF. The CDR3 bases are TGTGCCTGCGCAGTAGGAACAGATACGCAGTATTTT.

The chain employs TRBV5-4 and TRBJ1-4; 8 bases agree with TRBD1. The CDR3 has 15 residues. Germline V gives CDR1 SGHNT, CDR2 YYREEE (reference sequence). V was clipped by 3 bases and J by 10 bases; unmatched bases: 11. In nucleotides, the CDR3 is TGTGCCAGCAGCTCAACGGACAGGGCAAACAGAAAACTGTTTTTT. Its translation: CASSSTDRANRKLFF.

In this sample, this clonotype turned up a few times. This chain uses TRBV27 with TRBJ2-7; D is ambiguous. The length of the CDR3 is 14 residues. The V and J ends lost 6 bases and 2 bases respectively, with 14 bases between them. CDR1 is MNHEY, CDR2 SMNVEV, per germline (reference sequence). The CDR3 region is CASSRMSLTYEQYF. The CDR3 DNA reads as TGTGCCAGCAGCCGTATGTCCCTGACCTACGAGCAGTACTTC.

This clonotype was counted at least ten times. The chain combines TRBV10-3 with TRBJ2-5, with D possibly TRBD2 on 5 matching bases. Deletions cut 3 bases from V and 3 bases from J, with 8 bases between. Germline V gives CDR1 ENHRY, CDR2 SYGVKD. The CDR3 contains 13 residues. DNA for the CDR3: TGTGCCATCAGTGAAAGGGAGAAAGAGACCCAGTACTTC. It translates to CAISEREKETQYF.

This clonotype was seen at least ten times. The chain combines TRBV7-2 with TRBJ2-1; TRBD2 is a possible D gene (5 bases). There are 14 residues in the CDR3. Germline V CDR1 and CDR2: SGHTA, FQGNSA. V lost 6 bases and J 5 bases, leaving 14 bases between the germline ends. CDR3: CASRHLGRDNEQFF. The CDR3 DNA is TGTGCCAGCAGGCACCTAGGGCGGGACAATGAGCAGTTCTTC.

This clonotype was observed a handful of times. This sequence joins TRBV6-1 and TRBJ2-2; a possible D gene is TRBD1 (6 bases). With 7 bases removed from V and 6 bases from J, the gap between germline ends came to 12 bases. The CDR3 spans 13 residues. Germline values: CDR1 MNHNS, CDR2 SASEGT. The CDR3 spells CASTGTFSGELFF. The CDR3 DNA is TGTGCCAGCACTGGGACATTCTCCGGGGAGCTGTTTTTT.

This clonotype was counted only a few times. V is TRBV19 and J is TRBJ2-5; a possible D gene is TRBD1 (5 bases). Trimming took 0 bases from V and 9 from J, leaving 23 bases between them. CDR3 length: 17 amino acids. Per germline, CDR1 LNHDA and CDR2 SQIVND (reference sequence). Written as DNA, the CDR3 is TGTGCCAGTAGTATAGATTTTCTTCTAGACAGCCCGAAGGCCCAGTACTTC. Amino acid sequence: CASSIDFLLDSPKAQYF. The complete variable domain, with remaining parts taken from reference TRBV19 and TRBJ2-5, reads DGGITQSPKYLFRKEGQNVTLSCEQNLNHDAMYWYRQDPGQGLRLIYYSQIVNDFQKGDIAEGYSVSREKKESFPLTVTSAQKNPTAFYLCASSIDFLLDSPKAQYFGPGTRLLVL.

This clonotype appeared many times. V gene TRBV7-2 combines with J gene TRBJ2-7; D remains ambiguous. The CDR3 runs 15 residues. The germline V gene has CDR1 SGHTA and CDR2 FQGNSA. V lost 1 base and J lost 0, with 10 bases in between. DNA of the CDR3: TGTGCCAGCAGCTTAGTCGGCGGCTCCTCCTACGAGCAGTACTTC. This sequence encodes CASSLVGGSSYEQYF.

This clonotype showed up many times. This chain joins TRBV4-3 and TRBJ2-3; D might be TRBD1 (5 bases). The CDR3 has 13 amino acids. The germline V gene encodes CDR1 LGHNA and CDR2 YSLEER. V lost 4 bases and J 11 bases, leaving 16 bases between the germline ends. CDR3 residues: CASSPGAERRQYF. The CDR3 coding sequence is TGCGCCAGCAGCCCTGGGGCCGAAAGGAGGCAGTATTTT.

This clonotype came up many times. This rearrangement joins TRBV7-2 to TRBJ2-7, with 12 bases that match TRBD1. This CDR3 spans 16 amino acids. V lost 5 bases and J lost 4; bases outside the gene matches: 9. Looked up from germline, CDR1 is SGHTA and CDR2 is FQGNSA. The CDR3, as DNA: TGTGCCAGCAGCCCCAGGGCGGGACAGGGGGCGTACGAGCAGTACTTC. It yields the protein CASSPRAGQGAYEQYF.

This clonotype showed up many times. The chain joins TRBV7-2 to TRBJ2-3, with D tentatively TRBD1 (5 bases). Germline V lookup: CDR1 SGHTA, CDR2 FQGNSA. There are 13 residues in the CDR3. V lost 2 bases and J lost 4, with 7 bases in between. CDR3 sequence reads: CASSLKGSDTQYF. As DNA, the CDR3 is TGTGCCAGCAGCTTAAAGGGGTCAGATACGCAGTATTTT.